The 22 T cell receptor beta chains listed next were all sequenced from one sample in a study of T cell changes during pregnancy in multiple sclerosis (dated by TCRdb to between 2018 and 2020). Libraries came from the immunoSEQ multiplex PCR assay. Sourced from immuneACCESS, this table was stored by TCRdb with only in-frame sequences that have V and J called. A share of the clones is absent; for the studies checked, an unresolved V gene accounts for under half, and the remainder has no known explanation. Counted in this sample were around 99,000 clones; roughly 92% of them appeared once. Clones ranked in the top ten supply roughly 3% of the sample. The sample was peripheral blood, taken in the first trimester of pregnancy. The receptor set was obtained from a female donor with multiple sclerosis, enrolled in a pregnancy study.

The chain is built from TRBV6-6 and TRBJ2-5; D unresolved. The CDR3 covers 11 residues. Germline CDR1 and CDR2: MNHNY and SVGAGI (reference sequence). The ends were cut back, 4 bases at V and 3 bases at J, with 3 bases in the middle. CDR3 residues: CASSSKETQYF. CDR3 DNA: TGTGCCAGCAGTTCCAAAGAGACCCAGTACTTC.

This clone appeared a single time. The chain carries TRBV9 and TRBJ1-1; D call uncertain. The CDR3 sequence is 14 residues long. The V gene lost 1 base and the J gene lost 0 bases, with 7 bases spanning the gap. The V gene's germline CDR1 is SGDLS and CDR2 YYNGEE. CDR3 sequence reads: CASSVNHMNTEAFF. DNA of the CDR3: TGTGCCAGCAGCGTAAATCACATGAACACTGAAGCTTTCTTT.

This chain links TRBV25-1 with TRBJ1-2; D might be TRBD1 (5 bases). V was trimmed by 3 bases and J by 2 bases, leaving 7 bases between them. Germline V gene sequence: CDR1 MGHDK, CDR2 SYGVNS. This CDR3 has 13 amino acids. The CDR3: CASSDRGNYGYTF. The CDR3 nucleotides read TGTGCCAGCAGTGATCGGGGGAACTATGGCTACACCTTC.

The gene calls are TRBV5-1 and TRBJ2-1, with 7 bases fitting TRBD2. The germline CDR1 and CDR2 sequences are SGHRS and YFSETQ. After removal of 0 bases from V and 0 bases from J, the junction contained 9 bases not matched to a gene. This CDR3 has 18 residues. The CDR3 nucleotides are TGCGCCAGCAGCTTGGGCCGGGGCCTAGCGGCCTCCTACAATGAGCAGTTCTTC. The encoded protein is CASSLGRGLAASYNEQFF.

The V and J genes are TRBV7-8 and TRBJ2-7, with 10 bases that match TRBD1. Germline CDR1 is SGHVS and CDR2 is FQNEAQ. This CDR3 has 15 amino acids. V was pared by 10 bases and J by 0 bases, with 9 bases of the junction left unmatched. The DNA for the CDR3 is TGTGCCACTTCTTCCGGGACAGGGGTCTCCTACGAGCAGTACTTC. It specifies CATSSGTGVSYEQYF.

The chain is built from TRBV4-1 and TRBJ2-3; 15 bases agree with TRBD2. The germline V gene has CDR1 MGHRA and CDR2 YSYEKL. The junction had 13 bases not matched to a gene; V was cut back by 3 bases and J by 3 bases. The CDR3 has 20 residues. CDR3: CASSHLGLAGGPIETDTQYF. For the CDR3, the DNA is TGCGCCAGCAGCCACCTAGGACTAGCGGGAGGGCCTATAGAGACAGATACGCAGTATTTT.

The chain couples TRBV7-6 to TRBJ2-2; 7 bases line up with TRBD1. There are 20 residues in the CDR3. Trimming took 0 bases from V and 2 from J; bases not matched to a gene: 15. Germline loops: CDR1 SGHVS, CDR2 FNYEAQ. This CDR3 reads CASSLAWGQTASTNTGELFF. CDR3 coding DNA: TGTGCCAGCAGCTTAGCGTGGGGACAGACCGCATCCACTAACACCGGGGAGCTGTTTTTT.

The chain uses TRBV7-9 and TRBJ1-2, with 7 nucleotides matching TRBD1. The CDR3 spans 14 residues. From germline, CDR1 is SEHNR and CDR2 FQNEAQ (reference sequence). V was pared by 2 bases and J by 2 bases, with 2 bases of the junction left unmatched. Here the CDR3 reads CASSLPTGNYGYTF. For the CDR3, the DNA is TGTGCCAGCAGCTTACCGACAGGGAACTATGGCTACACCTTC. Full variable domain (outside the CDR3, taken from reference TRBV7-9 and TRBJ1-2): DTGVSQNPRHKITKRGQNVTFRCDPISEHNRLYWYRQTLGQGPEFLTYFQNEAQLEKSRLLSDRFSAERPKGSFSTLEIQRTEQGDSAMYLCASSLPTGNYGYTFGSGTRLTVV.

V and J are TRBV15 and TRBJ2-1; TRBD2 aligns across 8 bases. Germline CDR1 is LNHNV and CDR2 is YYDKDF (reference sequence). The CDR3 totals 16 residues. Trimming took 1 base from V and 0 from J; bases not matched to a gene: 2. The CDR3 bases are TGTGCCACCAGCAGAGGTAGCGGGACCTCCTACAATGAGCAGTTCTTC. It specifies CATSRGSGTSYNEQFF.

The rearrangement joins TRBV4-2 to TRBJ2-2, with TRBD1 matching 7 bases. This CDR3 is 16 amino acids long. J lost 5 bases, V lost 0 bases, and 6 bases had no gene match. Germline V lookup: CDR1 LGHNA, CDR2 YNFKEQ. Here the CDR3 reads CASSQEATGFTGELFF. As DNA, the CDR3 is TGTGCCAGCAGCCAAGAAGCGACAGGGTTTACCGGGGAGCTGTTTTTT.

V usage is TRBV7-2 and J usage is TRBJ2-3, with 11 bases matching TRBD2. The CDR3 spans 15 residues. Germline V gene lookup returns CDR1 SGHTA and CDR2 FQGNSA. V lost 1 base and J lost 4; bases outside the gene matches: 1. The DNA of the CDR3 is TGTGCCAGCAGCTTAGAACTAGCGGGAGCAGATACGCAGTATTTT. Its translation is CASSLELAGADTQYF.

V usage is TRBV18 and J usage is TRBJ1-1, with a possible D match to TRBD1 (5 bases). The V gene lost 3 bases and the J gene lost 1 base, with 6 bases spanning the gap. This CDR3 region has 13 residues. Germline CDR1 is KGHSH and CDR2 is LQKENI. The CDR3 spells CASSPTGNTEAFF. Here the CDR3 DNA reads TGTGCCAGCTCACCTACAGGGAACACTGAAGCTTTCTTT.

This CDR3 reads CASSDRPRVNQPQHF. The DNA for the CDR3 is TGTGCCAGCAGTGATCGACCCAGGGTCAATCAGCCCCAGCATTTT. V gene TRBV2 combines with J gene TRBJ1-5, with D possibly being TRBD1 (5 bases). Germline CDR1 SNHLY, CDR2 FYNNEI. V shed 3 bases and J shed 3 bases, with 12 bases lying between them. This CDR3 is built from 15 residues.

This clone was seen a single time. The chain is built from TRBV14 and TRBJ2-7; the match to TRBD1 covers 8 bases. The CDR3 is 16 amino acids. Germline V CDR1 and CDR2: SGHDN, FVKESK. The trim removed 0 bases at V and 7 bases at J, leaving 11 bases unmatched. CDR3 region: CASSQEAWTGSWEQYF. DNA for the CDR3: TGTGCCAGCAGCCAAGAAGCTTGGACAGGGAGCTGGGAGCAGTACTTC.

The CDR3 sequence is CASSLWGQGAKNIQYF. For the CDR3, the DNA is TGTGCCAGCAGTTTATGGGGACAGGGGGCCAAAAACATTCAGTACTTC. The rearrangement links TRBV28 to TRBJ2-4; 10 nucleotides match TRBD1. The CDR3 covers 16 residues. The J segment lost 1 base and the V segment lost 0 bases, leaving 0 bases of the junction unmatched. Germline CDR1 and CDR2: MDHEN and SYDVKM.

The chain carries TRBV6-1 and TRBJ2-5; tentatively, D is TRBD1 (5 bases). CDR1 is MNHNS and CDR2 is SASEGT in the germline V gene. Trimming removed 5 bases from V and 0 bases from J, with 13 bases in between. The CDR3 extends over 15 amino acids. The CDR3 reads CASSHPTGYQETQYF. In DNA, the CDR3 is TGTGCCAGCAGTCACCCTACAGGTTACCAAGAGACCCAGTACTTC.

V usage is TRBV6-5 and J usage is TRBJ2-7; a weak D match, TRBD1 (5 bases). Germline V gene lookup returns CDR1 MNHEY and CDR2 SVGAGI. V lost 5 bases and J 5 bases, leaving 16 bases between the germline ends. The CDR3 totals 14 residues. The CDR3, as DNA: TGTGCCAGCAGTGGCCAGGGAAGTAGCCACGAGCAGTACTTC. It codes for CASSGQGSSHEQYF.

V gene TRBV7-9 combines with J gene TRBJ2-1; D call uncertain. Trimming cost V 2 bases and J 5 bases, with 7 bases left between them. The V gene's germline CDR1 is SEHNR and CDR2 FQNEAQ (reference sequence). This CDR3 spans 13 amino acids. CDR3 region: CASSLQSNNEQFF. The DNA for the CDR3 is TGTGCCAGCAGCTTACAGTCGAACAATGAGCAGTTCTTC.

In DNA, the CDR3 is TGTGCCAGCAGCGCGACTAGCGGGAGGGCTGAGAATGAGCAGTTCTTC. As protein: CASSATSGRAENEQFF. The chain carries TRBV21-1 and TRBJ2-1; the DNA was not used to check the table's D call, TRBD2. TRBV21-1 is labeled a pseudogene. The CDR3 runs to 16 residues.

The chain couples TRBV19 to TRBJ2-7; 8 nucleotides match TRBD2. Germline values: CDR1 LNHDA, CDR2 SQIVND (reference sequence). The CDR3 spans 16 residues. The V and J ends lost 4 bases and 2 bases, in that order; junction bases with no gene match: 10. The CDR3 DNA sequence: TGTGCCAGTAGTAACCCGGGGGGGGGCTCAACCTACGAGCAGTACTTC. This codes for CASSNPGGGSTYEQYF.

The chain combines TRBV7-8 with TRBJ2-2; maybe TRBD1 (6 bases). Germline CDR1 SGHVS, CDR2 FQNEAQ. The CDR3 has 15 residues. Trimming left V 7 bases short and J 2 bases short, with 14 bases between. CDR3: CASTSDSLNTGELFF. In DNA, the CDR3 is TGTGCCAGCACCTCGGACAGCCTTAACACCGGGGAGCTGTTTTTT.

The rearrangement joins TRBV10-3 to TRBJ2-7; D might be TRBD1 (6 bases). V was shortened by 10 bases and J by 3 bases, with 13 bases between the two germline ends. CDR1 is ENHRY and CDR2 is SYGVKD in the germline V gene. The CDR3 has 12 amino acids. This CDR3 is CATRGSGYEQYF. CDR3 DNA: TGTGCCACCAGGGGTTCGGGCTACGAGCAGTACTTC.